Presented here are 8 T cell receptor beta chains from one specimen sequenced in a study of cytomegalovirus exposure and HLA in healthy donors. PCR involved 60 Vbeta and 13 Jbeta primers. Method: immunoSEQ multiplex PCR; TCRdb's copy keeps in-frame clones and lacks some. The sample lists 150,000 to 200,000 clones, around 80% seen once, with more than 1.1% in the top ten. The sequenced sample was PBMCs. The receptors here all came from a girl between 10 and 17 years old in good health and CMV-seropositive.

J is TRBJ2-6 and V is TRBV7-9; D is uncertain. V gave up 3 bases and J gave up 0 bases, with 12 bases separating them. This CDR3 region has 17 residues. Germline V lookup: CDR1 SEHNR, CDR2 FQNEAQ (reference sequence). The CDR3 region has the DNA TGTGCCAGCAGCTTTACGACTGGAACCTCTGGGGCCAACGTCCTGACTTTC. As protein: CASSFTTGTSGANVLTF.

This chain uses TRBV2 with TRBJ1-1, with 7 nucleotides matching TRBD1. The CDR3 has 14 residues. After removal of 6 bases from V and 6 bases from J, the junction contained 10 bases not matched to a gene. Germline loops: CDR1 SNHLY, CDR2 FYNNEI. CDR3 in DNA: TGTGCCAGCAGAAAAGCACAGGGGTCCCCTGAAGCTTTCTTT. Translated, it gives CASRKAQGSPEAFF.

This chain uses TRBV6-6 with TRBJ2-5; 9 bases fit TRBD1. CDR1 and CDR2 from the germline V gene are MNHNY and SVGAGI (reference sequence). The CDR3 spans 15 residues. The V segment lost 5 bases and the J segment 2 bases; nucleotides outside the gene matches: 6. CDR3 loop: CASSDVTGGQETQYF. CDR3 in DNA: TGTGCCAGCAGTGACGTGACAGGGGGACAAGAGACCCAGTACTTC.

The rearrangement joins TRBV7-9 to TRBJ1-3, with D possibly being TRBD1 (5 bases). This CDR3 spans 17 amino acids. Germline values: CDR1 SEHNR, CDR2 FQNEAQ (reference sequence). Trimming pared 4 bases from V and 0 bases from J, leaving 16 bases between. CDR3 region: CASSSRGGRNSGNTIYF. The CDR3 nucleotides read TGTGCCAGCAGCTCCCGTGGGGGGAGAAACTCTGGAAACACCATATATTTT.

The J gene is TRBJ1-1, the V gene TRBV11-2; 8 nucleotides align to TRBD1. Germline V CDR1 and CDR2: SGHAT, FQNNGV. This CDR3 region has 16 residues. V dropped 1 base and J dropped 1; count of bases not matched to a gene: 5. CDR3 nucleotides: TGTGCCAGCAGCTTAGGGACAGGGTTGGGGAACACTGAAGCTTTCTTT. This codes for CASSLGTGLGNTEAFF.

The chain employs TRBV5-4 and TRBJ2-7; 7 nucleotides match TRBD2. J lost 2 bases, V lost 0 bases, and 8 bases had no gene match. This CDR3 spans 16 amino acids. Germline CDR1 and CDR2: SGHNT and YYREEE (reference sequence). CDR3 sequence reads: CASSLGGLAGTYEQYF. As DNA, the CDR3 is TGTGCCAGCAGCTTGGGGGGGTTAGCGGGCACCTACGAGCAGTACTTC.

The chain uses TRBV27 and TRBJ1-4; TRBD1 matches at 7 bases. The CDR3 contains 14 residues. From germline, CDR1 is MNHEY and CDR2 SMNVEV (reference sequence). The trim removed 4 bases at V and 8 bases at J, leaving 7 bases unmatched. The CDR3 region is CASSYKTGSEKLFF. CDR3 bases: TGTGCCAGCAGTTATAAGACAGGGTCAGAAAAACTGTTTTTT.

V is TRBV29-1 and J is TRBJ2-5; 11 bases agree with TRBD2. Germline assignment: CDR1 SQVTM and CDR2 ANQGSEA. The CDR3 totals 14 residues. V shed 3 bases, J shed 1 base, and the junction held 1 base outside the gene matches. The CDR3 sequence: CSVDGTSGQETQYF. Written as DNA, the CDR3 is TGCAGCGTTGATGGGACTAGCGGCCAAGAGACCCAGTACTTC.